A selection of T cell receptor beta chains follows, all from one sample in a study of cytomegalovirus exposure and HLA in healthy donors. Some clones are missing from TCRdb's copy, which holds only in-frame ones; the method was immunoSEQ multiplex PCR. The sample records about 200,000 clones, roughly 82% being singletons. Sequenced input: PBMCs. All receptors derive from a man aged 35-49 years in good health and CMV-seropositive. Each CDR3 is given with its conserved first and last residue.

V gene	CDR3 length	J gene	CDR3 protein
TRBV6-1	15	TRBJ1-1	CASSEDRTGGTEAFF
TRBV14	14	TRBJ1-2	CASSVNRGGYGYTF
TRBV5-1	16	TRBJ2-1	CASSLDSGYSYNEQFF
TRBV5-1	15	TRBJ2-1	CASSLAPSGNNEQFF
TRBV5-6	14	TRBJ1-1	CASSLVPKNTEAFF
TRBV4-1	16	TRBJ2-1	CASSQVSVSSYNEQFF
TRBV11-2	15	TRBJ2-7	CASSPRTGLPSEQYF
TRBV5-6	17	TRBJ1-5	CASSFGYTGSGNQPQHF
TRBV6-1	16	TRBJ2-1	CASSEATSGSYNEQFF
TRBV10-2	14	TRBJ2-5	CASSEIERIETQYF
TRBV30	14	TRBJ2-1	CAWSPGQGTDEQFF
TRBV6-5	15	TRBJ1-1	CASSLFGQFNTEAFF
TRBV6-5	13	TRBJ2-7	CASSYQAGYEQYF
TRBV29-1	16	TRBJ2-3	CSVELMGRGKTDTQYF
TRBV5-5	15	TRBJ1-2	CASRVYRGSDYGYTF
TRBV6-6	14	TRBJ1-1	CASSYSGANTEAFF
TRBV5-1	15	TRBJ2-7	CASSLALQGPYEQYF
TRBV6-5	16	TRBJ2-1	CASSYADEAAPNEQFF
TRBV30	11	TRBJ2-2	CAWTVTGELFF
TRBV6-1	14	TRBJ2-5	CASREGGYQETQYF
TRBV13	14	TRBJ2-2	CASSLRLRAGELFF
TRBV7-9	17	TRBJ2-3	CASSPGTSGSRTDTQYF
TRBV27	14	TRBJ1-1	CASKGTGLYTEAFF